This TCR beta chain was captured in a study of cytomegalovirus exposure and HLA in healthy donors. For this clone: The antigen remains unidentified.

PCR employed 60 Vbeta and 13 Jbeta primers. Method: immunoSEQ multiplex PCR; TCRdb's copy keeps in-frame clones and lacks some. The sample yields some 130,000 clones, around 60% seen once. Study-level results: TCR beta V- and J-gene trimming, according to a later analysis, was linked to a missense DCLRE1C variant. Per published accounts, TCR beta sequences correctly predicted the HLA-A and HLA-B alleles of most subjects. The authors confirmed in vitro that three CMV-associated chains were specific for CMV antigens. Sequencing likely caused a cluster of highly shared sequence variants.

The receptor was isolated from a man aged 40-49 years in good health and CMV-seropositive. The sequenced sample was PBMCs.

For the CDR3, the DNA is TGTGCCAGCAGCTCACAGGGGGGCTCCTACAATGAGCAGTTCTTC. This codes for CASSSQGGSYNEQFF. J is TRBJ2-1 and V is TRBV11-3, with TRBD1 identical over 8 bases. Germline V gene sequence: CDR1 SGHNT, CDR2 YENEEA. Trimming took 4 bases from V and 0 from J; bases not matched to a gene: 2. The CDR3 loop spans 15 amino acids.